A selection of T cell receptor beta chains follows, all from one sample in a study of blood T cell repertoires in COVID-19. Here immunoSEQ multiplex PCR was the method, and the copy in TCRdb shows in-frame clones only, minus some. In the table there are about 300,000 clones, around nine tenths of which are singletons. Specimen: PBMCs or T cells enriched from blood (not recorded which). The receptors were sampled from a woman in her thirties or forties who had recovered from COVID-19. Both conserved end residues are part of each CDR3. Fields, in order: clone size, J gene, D gene, V gene, CDR3 DNA, CDR3 protein. A D gene is named only where the DNA matches it firmly. Size tells how often a clone was seen (once, few, many) or the class of an expanded clone, and some rows leave it out.

>NA|TRBJ2-1|TRBD2|TRBV24-1
TGTGCCACCAGTGACTCTAGCGGGTCCTACAATGAGCAGTTCTTC
CATSDSSGSYNEQFF
>NA|TRBJ1-2|NA|TRBV9
TGTGCCAGCAGCTCCCAGATCGGGGTTTGGGCAGCCTATGGCTACACCTTC
CASSSQIGVWAAYGYTF
>few|TRBJ2-1|NA|TRBV10-2
TGCGCCAGCAGCGAGATCGAGGTCCTAGCAGACTTCAATGAGCAGTTCTTC
CASSEIEVLADFNEQFF
>few|TRBJ2-2|NA|TRBV4-2
TGTGCCAGCAGCCAACCGGCGGGGACCGGGGAGCTGTTTTTT
CASSQPAGTGELFF
>NA|TRBJ2-5|NA|TRBV27
TGTGCCAGCAGGGAGGGGGCAGCGGAGACCCAGTACTTC
CASREGAAETQYF
>NA|TRBJ1-1|NA|TRBV18
TGTGCCAGCTCACCTCGAGGGGGGGCCACTGAAGCTTTCTTT
CASSPRGGATEAFF
>NA|TRBJ2-7|TRBD1|TRBV5-1
TGCGCCAGCAGCCGGGGCAGGGGGGAGCAGTACTTC
CASSRGRGEQYF
>NA|TRBJ1-5|NA|TRBV6-5
TGTGCCAGCAGTAAGGGGGACCACAATCAGCCCCAGCATTTT
CASSKGDHNQPQHF
>once|TRBJ1-5|TRBD1|TRBV30
TGTGCCTGGAGTGTAAAACAGGGGAGCAATCAGCCCCAGCATTTT
CAWSVKQGSNQPQHF
>NA|TRBJ1-1|NA|TRBV30
TGTGCCTGGAGTAAAGCGGCGAACACTGAAGCTTTCTTT
CAWSKAANTEAFF
>NA|TRBJ1-3|TRBD1|TRBV2
TGTGCCAGCAGTGATTACCGGGACAGGGCCACTCGTAATGGAAACACCATATATTTT
CASSDYRDRATRNGNTIYF
>NA|TRBJ2-5|NA|TRBV7-3
TGTGCCAGCAGCTACAGTCCGGTCCGGCGTCTAGCATTTCTGAAGACCCAGTACTTC
CASSYSPVRRLAFLKTQYF
>NA|TRBJ2-2|NA|TRBV30
TGTGCCTGGAGTGTCTATTATACCGGGGAGCTGTTTTTT
CAWSVYYTGELFF
>NA|TRBJ2-1|NA|TRBV27
TGTGCCAGCAGTTTATCTTGGGGGGGCCAGGTGAACGAGCAGTTCTTC
CASSLSWGGQVNEQFF
>NA|TRBJ1-2|NA|TRBV30
TGTGCCTGGAGTGTGGGTAGCTTCTATGGCTACACCTTC
CAWSVGSFYGYTF
>NA|TRBJ1-2|TRBD1|TRBV5-1
TGCGCCAGCAGCGCACCGGACAGGGGGCTATATGGCTACACCTTC
CASSAPDRGLYGYTF
>NA|TRBJ2-5|NA|TRBV14
TGTGCCAGCAGCCAAAGCAGGGGAACGGAGACCCAGTACTTC
CASSQSRGTETQYF
>NA|TRBJ2-7|TRBD2|TRBV5-1
TGCGCCAGCGCTCGAAAGGGAGGGGACGAGCAGTACTTC
CASARKGGDEQYF
>few|TRBJ1-4|NA|TRBV10-3
TGTGCCATCAGCAAACAGGGTTTGGAAAAACTGTTTTTT
CAISKQGLEKLFF
>NA|TRBJ2-7|TRBD2|TRBV5-5
TGTGCCAGCAGCTGGGGACTAGCGCGCTACGAGCAGTACTTC
CASSWGLARYEQYF
>NA|TRBJ2-3|TRBD1|TRBV5-1
TGCGCCAGCAGCCGGGTTTCAGGACAGGTTCCCACAGATACGCAGTATTTT
CASSRVSGQVPTDTQYF
>NA|TRBJ1-2|NA|TRBV19
TGTGCCAGTAGTAACCGGTATGGCTACACCTTC
CASSNRYGYTF
>NA|TRBJ2-5|NA|TRBV18
TGTGCCAGCTCTCACCGCCAAGGGGCCCAGTACTTC
CASSHRQGAQYF
>NA|TRBJ2-7|TRBD2|TRBV9
TGTGCCAGCAGCGCTAGCGGGGGGTACCACGAGCAGTACTTC
CASSASGGYHEQYF
>NA|TRBJ2-3|NA|TRBV28
TGTGCCAGCACCGTGGGCCAAGTATCAGATACGCAGTATTTT
CASTVGQVSDTQYF
>NA|TRBJ1-6|TRBD1|TRBV4-3
TGCGCCAGCACTTCGGGGGGGACAGTGAATTCACCCCTCCACTTT
CASTSGGTVNSPLHF
>NA|TRBJ2-3|NA|TRBV18
TGTGCCAGCTCACCGATTCAGACTGATACGCAGTATTTT
CASSPIQTDTQYF
>NA|TRBJ2-5|TRBD2|TRBV5-5
TGTGCCAGCAGCTTGGCCGTCGGCCTAGCGGGGAATTCGGAGACCCAGTACTTC
CASSLAVGLAGNSETQYF
>once|TRBJ1-1|TRBD1|TRBV19
TGTGCCAGTAGTATTGGGGGCGCAGGGGGACTTGGTGGTGGGAACACTGAAGCTTTCTTT
CASSIGGAGGLGGGNTEAFF
>NA|TRBJ1-2|NA|TRBV29-1
TGCAGCGTTGAAGATATATACCGTACAGTTGGCTACACCTTC
CSVEDIYRTVGYTF
>NA|TRBJ2-3|TRBD2|TRBV2
TGTGCCAGCAGTGAGGTGGGGGGGTCAGATACGCAGTATTTT
CASSEVGGSDTQYF
>NA|TRBJ1-2|TRBD1|TRBV7-2
TGTGCCAGCAGCTCGGGACAGGGAAGGGGCTCTAACTATGGCTACACCTTC
CASSSGQGRGSNYGYTF
>NA|TRBJ2-1|TRBD1|TRBV24-1
TGTGCCACCAGTGATTCCCGACAGGGGTCCTACAATGAGCAGTTCTTC
CATSDSRQGSYNEQFF
>NA|TRBJ1-1|NA|TRBV3-1/TRBV3-2
TGTGCCAGCAGCCGGACTGGAGGGGAAACTGAAGCTTTCTTT
CASSRTGGETEAFF
>NA|TRBJ1-1|NA|TRBV5-1
TGCGCCAGCAGCTTGCCAGCGGGGGCGGACACTGAAGCTTTCTTT
CASSLPAGADTEAFF
>NA|TRBJ2-7|TRBD1|TRBV2
TGTGCCAGCAGTGGGACAGGGGGTTCCTACGAGCAGTACTTC
CASSGTGGSYEQYF
>NA|TRBJ1-2|NA|TRBV6-5
TGTGCCAGCAGTTCCACCACGCGGGATGGCTACACCTTC
CASSSTTRDGYTF
>NA|TRBJ2-6|TRBD1|TRBV9
TGTGCCAGCAGCGCTAGCCTCCCAGGGGGCTACAGTGGGGCCAACGTCCTGACTTTC
CASSASLPGGYSGANVLTF
>NA|TRBJ1-2|NA|TRBV21-1
TGTGCCAGCAGGGAGGGTTACAATGGCTACACCTTC
CASREGYNGYTF
>many|TRBJ1-2|TRBD1|TRBV3-1/TRBV3-2
TGTGCCAGCAGCCAAGGGACAGGGGGCGACTATGGCTACACCTTC
CASSQGTGGDYGYTF
>NA|TRBJ2-2|TRBD1|TRBV7-9
TGTGCCAGCAGACGGCAGGGGGCGAGGACCGGGGAGCTGTTTTTT
CASRRQGARTGELFF
>once|TRBJ2-7|NA|TRBV5-6
TGTGCCAGCAGCTTGTGGCACCTAGACTACGAGCAGTACTTC
CASSLWHLDYEQYF
>NA|TRBJ2-2|TRBD1|TRBV5-1
TGCGCCAGCAGCTTGTCCGGGACAGCGAACACCGGGGAGCTGTTTTTT
CASSLSGTANTGELFF
>NA|TRBJ1-4|TRBD1|TRBV7-9
TGTGCCAGCAGCTCCCGGGACAGCTCAACTAATGAAAAACTGTTTTTT
CASSSRDSSTNEKLFF